The present T cell receptor beta chain was sequenced within a study of human T cells and chemical hapten exposure. Findings and caveats of the study: Donors' alopecia may make their immune response differ from healthy people's. PT1 expanded TCR counts and patch test score were linked, and their correlation was positive.

Ten or more counts support this clonotype. Its antigen is still unknown. Between the trimmed V and J ends, which lost 0 bases and 10 bases, there was a span of 11 bases. Germline CDR1 LGHNA, CDR2 YNFKEQ. CDR3 length: 13 residues. TCRdb analysed the RACE reads with MiXCR anew, one entry per CDR3 protein. Found here are 45,000 to 60,000 distinct CDR3 sequences, 9.3% of them singletons; the top ten hold about 14%. Regarding time point: patch test 1, 2 weeks after DPC sensitization. Regarding treatment: therapeutic diphenylcyclopropenone sensitization with weekly scalp DPC. Sample: whole blood, taken in connection with sensitization to the hapten diphenylcyclopropenone (DPC). The sequence came from a woman in her forties with alopecia areata. Some clones in this sample may be carry-over from other donors' samples. The genes are TRBV4-2 and TRBJ2-3; D ambiguous. CDR3 nucleotide sequence: TGTGCCAGCAGCCAAGATACATCCCTCCCGCAGTATTTT. It yields the protein CASSQDTSLPQYF.